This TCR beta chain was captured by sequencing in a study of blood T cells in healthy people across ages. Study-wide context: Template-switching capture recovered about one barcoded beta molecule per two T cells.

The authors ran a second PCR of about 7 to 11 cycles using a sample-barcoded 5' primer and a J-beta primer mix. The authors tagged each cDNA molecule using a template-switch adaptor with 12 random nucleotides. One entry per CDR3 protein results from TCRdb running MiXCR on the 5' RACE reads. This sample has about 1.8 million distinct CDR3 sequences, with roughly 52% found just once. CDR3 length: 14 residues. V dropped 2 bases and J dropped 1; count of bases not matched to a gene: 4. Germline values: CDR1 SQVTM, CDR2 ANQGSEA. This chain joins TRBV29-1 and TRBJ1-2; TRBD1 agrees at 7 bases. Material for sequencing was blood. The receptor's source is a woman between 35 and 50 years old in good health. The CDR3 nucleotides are TGCAGCGTTGAAAGAGGGGGCGTTAACTATGGCTACACCTTC. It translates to CSVERGGVNYGYTF.